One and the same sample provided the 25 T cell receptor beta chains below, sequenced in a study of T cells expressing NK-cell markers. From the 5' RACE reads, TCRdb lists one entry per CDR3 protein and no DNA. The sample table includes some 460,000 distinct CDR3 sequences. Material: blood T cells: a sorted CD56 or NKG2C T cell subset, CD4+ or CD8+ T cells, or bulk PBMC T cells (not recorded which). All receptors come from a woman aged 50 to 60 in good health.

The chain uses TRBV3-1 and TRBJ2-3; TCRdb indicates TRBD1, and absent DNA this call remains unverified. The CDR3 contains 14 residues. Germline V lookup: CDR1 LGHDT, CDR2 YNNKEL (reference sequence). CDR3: CASSQAPGADTQYF.

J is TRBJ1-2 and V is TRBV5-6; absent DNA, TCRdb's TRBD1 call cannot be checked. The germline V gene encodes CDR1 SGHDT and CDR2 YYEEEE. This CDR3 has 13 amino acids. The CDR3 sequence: CASSLPGQNGYTF.

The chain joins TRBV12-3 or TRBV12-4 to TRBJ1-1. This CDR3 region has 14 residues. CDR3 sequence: CASSYVGTGTEAFF.

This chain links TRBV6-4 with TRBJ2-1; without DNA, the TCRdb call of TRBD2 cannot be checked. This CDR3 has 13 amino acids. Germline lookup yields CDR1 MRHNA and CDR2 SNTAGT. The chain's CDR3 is CASSAGRSGEQFF.

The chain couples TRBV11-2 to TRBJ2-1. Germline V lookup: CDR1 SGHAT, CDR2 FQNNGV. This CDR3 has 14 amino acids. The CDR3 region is CASSRGELYNEQFF.

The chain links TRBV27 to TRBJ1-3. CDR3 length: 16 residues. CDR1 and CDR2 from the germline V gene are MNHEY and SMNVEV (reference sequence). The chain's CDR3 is CASSLLGDSSGNTIYF.

The CDR3 is CASSTGQGYEQYF. This sequence joins TRBV9 and TRBJ2-7; checking the TCRdb D call of TRBD1 is not possible without DNA. The CDR3 loop spans 13 amino acids. The germline V gene encodes CDR1 SGDLS and CDR2 YYNGEE.

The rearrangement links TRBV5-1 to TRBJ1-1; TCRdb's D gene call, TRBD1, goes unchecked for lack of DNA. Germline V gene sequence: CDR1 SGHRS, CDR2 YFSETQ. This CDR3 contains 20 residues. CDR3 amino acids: CASSLSLGVGQMSMNTEAFF. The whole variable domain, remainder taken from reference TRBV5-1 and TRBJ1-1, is KAGVTQTPRYLIKTRGQQVTLSCSPISGHRSVSWYQQTPGQGLQFLFEYFSETQRNKGNFPGRFSGRQFSNSRSEMNVSTLELGDSALYLCASSLSLGVGQMSMNTEAFFGQGTRLTVV.

CDR3 sequence: CSARDLRGTEAFF. The chain links TRBV20-1 to TRBJ1-1; TCRdb outputs TRBD1, but without DNA this stays unchecked. Germline V gene data show CDR1 as DFQATT and CDR2 as SNEGSKA (reference sequence). The CDR3 covers 13 residues.

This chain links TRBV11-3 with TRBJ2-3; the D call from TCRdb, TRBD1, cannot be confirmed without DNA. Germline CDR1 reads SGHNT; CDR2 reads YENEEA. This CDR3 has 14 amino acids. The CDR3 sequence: CASSLWQGLDTQYF.

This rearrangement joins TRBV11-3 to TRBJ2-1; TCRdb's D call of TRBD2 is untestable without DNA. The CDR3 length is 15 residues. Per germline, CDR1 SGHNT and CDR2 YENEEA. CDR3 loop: CASSTSGGGPLQQFF.

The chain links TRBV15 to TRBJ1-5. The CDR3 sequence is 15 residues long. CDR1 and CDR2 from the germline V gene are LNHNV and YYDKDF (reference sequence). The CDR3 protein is CATQQGTSTAQPQHF. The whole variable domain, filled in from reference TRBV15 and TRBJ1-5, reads DAMVIQNPRYQVTQFGKPVTLSCSQTLNHNVMYWYQQKSSQAPKLLFHYYDKDFNNEADTPDNFQSRRPNTSFCFLDIRSPGLGDTAMYLCATQQGTSTAQPQHFGDGTRLSIL.

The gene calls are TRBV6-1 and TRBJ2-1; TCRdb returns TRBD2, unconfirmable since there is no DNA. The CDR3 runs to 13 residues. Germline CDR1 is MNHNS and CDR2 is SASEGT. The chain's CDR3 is CASRRSAESEQFF.

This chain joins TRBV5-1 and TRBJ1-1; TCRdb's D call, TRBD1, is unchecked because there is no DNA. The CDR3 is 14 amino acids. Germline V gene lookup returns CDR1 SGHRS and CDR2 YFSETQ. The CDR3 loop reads CASSPGGMNTEAFF.

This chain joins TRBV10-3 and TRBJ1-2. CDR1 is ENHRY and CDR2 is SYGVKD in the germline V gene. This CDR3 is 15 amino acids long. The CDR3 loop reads CAISESLVLDYGYTF.

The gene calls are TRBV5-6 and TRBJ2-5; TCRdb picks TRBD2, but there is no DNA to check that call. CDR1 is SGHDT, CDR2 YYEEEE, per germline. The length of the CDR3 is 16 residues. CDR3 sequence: CASRSGLAVRRETQYF.

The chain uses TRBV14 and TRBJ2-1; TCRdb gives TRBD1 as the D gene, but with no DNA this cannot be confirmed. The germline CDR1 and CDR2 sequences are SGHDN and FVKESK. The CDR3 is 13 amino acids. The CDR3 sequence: CASSQYGTAEQFF.

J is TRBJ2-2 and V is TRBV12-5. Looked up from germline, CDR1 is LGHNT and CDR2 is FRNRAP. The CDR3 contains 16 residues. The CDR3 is CASGLVLGASAGELFF.

The CDR3 sequence is CASSTWLVSDRSRTDTQYF. This chain uses TRBV5-1 with TRBJ2-3; TCRdb indicates TRBD1, and absent DNA this call remains unverified. Germline assignment: CDR1 SGHRS and CDR2 YFSETQ. This CDR3 spans 19 amino acids. Using reference TRBV5-1 and TRBJ2-3 for the parts outside the CDR3, the full variable domain is KAGVTQTPRYLIKTRGQQVTLSCSPISGHRSVSWYQQTPGQGLQFLFEYFSETQRNKGNFPGRFSGRQFSNSRSEMNVSTLELGDSALYLCASSTWLVSDRSRTDTQYFGPGTRLTVL.

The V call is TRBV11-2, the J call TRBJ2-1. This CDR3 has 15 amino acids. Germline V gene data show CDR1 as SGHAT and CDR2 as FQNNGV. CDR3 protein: CASSSPLGSYNEQFF.

The CDR3 here is CASSQDLVVHEQFF. This chain links TRBV14 with TRBJ2-1. CDR1 SGHDN and CDR2 FVKESK come from the germline V gene. The CDR3 extends over 14 amino acids.

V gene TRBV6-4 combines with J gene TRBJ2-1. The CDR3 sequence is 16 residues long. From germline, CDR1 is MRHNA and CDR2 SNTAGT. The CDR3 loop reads CASSDRVASAYNEQFF.

CDR3: CASSLSSREIDTQYF. The rearrangement links TRBV5-1 to TRBJ2-3; lacking DNA, the TRBD2 call made by TCRdb goes unchecked. Germline loops: CDR1 SGHRS, CDR2 YFSETQ. This CDR3 is built from 15 residues. The entire variable domain, with the rest obtained from reference TRBV5-1 and TRBJ2-3, is as follows: KAGVTQTPRYLIKTRGQQVTLSCSPISGHRSVSWYQQTPGQGLQFLFEYFSETQRNKGNFPGRFSGRQFSNSRSEMNVSTLELGDSALYLCASSLSSREIDTQYFGPGTRLTVL.

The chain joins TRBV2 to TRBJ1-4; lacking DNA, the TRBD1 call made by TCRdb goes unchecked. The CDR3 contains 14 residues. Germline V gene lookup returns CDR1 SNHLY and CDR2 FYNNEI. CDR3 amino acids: CASRKWDRGLRLFF. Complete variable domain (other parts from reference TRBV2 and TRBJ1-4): EPEVTQTPSHQVTQMGQEVILRCVPISNHLYFYWYRQILGQKVEFLVSFYNNEISEKSEIFDDQFSVERPDGSNFTLKIRSTKLEDSAMYFCASRKWDRGLRLFFGSGTQLSVL.

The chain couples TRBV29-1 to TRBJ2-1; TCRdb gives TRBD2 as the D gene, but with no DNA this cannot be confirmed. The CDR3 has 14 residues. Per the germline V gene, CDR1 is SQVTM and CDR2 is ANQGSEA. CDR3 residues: CSAETSGIYNEQFF.